Below, one TCR beta chain is given with its context. The record originates from a study of blood T cell repertoires in COVID-19. The CDR3 sequence is 16 residues long. Germline V gives CDR1 KGHSH, CDR2 LQKENI. V gave up 4 bases and J gave up 2 bases; unmatched junction bases: 5. Measured with immunoSEQ multiplex PCR; TCRdb has only the in-frame clones, and not every one. The sample consists of a few hundred thousand clones, roughly 91% of them appearing once. This sequence originates from a woman between 18 and 30 years old who had recovered from COVID-19. Input material: PBMCs or T cells enriched from blood (not recorded which). The J gene is TRBJ2-1, the V gene TRBV18, with TRBD1 identical over 10 bases. The CDR3 DNA sequence: TGTGCCAGCTCACGACCGGGACAGGGGACCTACAATGAGCAGTTCTTC. This codes for CASSRPGQGTYNEQFF.